This T cell receptor beta chain was sequenced in a study of OX40 agonist ivuxolimab in advanced cancers. Study-wide background: Participants, 65% to 85% male, averaged around 60 years of age, ranging from roughly 20 to 80.

Sequenced by immunoSEQ multiplex PCR; TCRdb stores in-frame clones only, minus some. The sample holds 80,000 to 85,000 clones; around 84% are singletons and the top ten take 5.5% to 7.5%. Regarding the study as a whole: Clonal expansion in partial responders at 0.1-3.0 mg/kg ranked among the lowest. The antigens recognized by the expanded peripheral T cells, that is their antigen specificity, were not determined.

As concerns this clone: Its antigen is not identified.

In germline, CDR1 is SGHNT, CDR2 YYREEE (reference sequence). V shed 5 bases and J 4 bases; nucleotides not matched to a gene: 11. The CDR3 is 15 residues long. The sequence was obtained from an adult with an advanced solid tumor such as melanoma, head and neck, liver or kidney cancer. The specimen comprised CD4+ or CD8+ T cells sorted from blood, sampled in a trial of the OX40 agonist ivuxolimab. This chain uses TRBV5-4 with TRBJ2-5; TRBD2 aligns across 7 bases. The CDR3 protein is CASSLGGSGRETQYF. The CDR3 nucleotides are TGTGCCAGCAGTCTCGGGGGGAGCGGGCGAGAGACCCAGTACTTC.